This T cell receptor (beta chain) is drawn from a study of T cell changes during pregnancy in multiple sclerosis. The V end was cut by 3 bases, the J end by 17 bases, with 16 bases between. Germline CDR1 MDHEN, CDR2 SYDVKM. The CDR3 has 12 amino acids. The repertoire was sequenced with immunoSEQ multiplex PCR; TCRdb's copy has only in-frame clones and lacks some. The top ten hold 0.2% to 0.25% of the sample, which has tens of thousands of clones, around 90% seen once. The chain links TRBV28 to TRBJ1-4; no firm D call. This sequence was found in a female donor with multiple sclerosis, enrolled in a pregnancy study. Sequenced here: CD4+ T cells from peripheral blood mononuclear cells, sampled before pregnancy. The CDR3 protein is CASSFRGGSTFF. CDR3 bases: TGTGCCAGCAGTTTCCGGGGAGGCTCTACCTTTTTT.